This record looks at one T cell receptor beta chain sequence and its context. The source of the sample is a study of blood T cells in healthy people across ages. For the second PCR, which ran for roughly 6 to 12 cycles, a sample-barcoded 5' primer and a J-beta primer mix were used. In TCRdb, the 5' RACE reads were re-called with MiXCR into one record per CDR3 protein. Among hundreds of thousands of distinct CDR3 sequences listed, about 21% were seen once. The specimen sequenced was blood. This sequence originates from a man aged 65 to 79 in good health.

In DNA form, the CDR3 reads TGTGCCAGCAGCCCAAGTCAGGCAGAGACCCAGTACTTC. Translating it yields CASSPSQAETQYF. This sequence joins TRBV7-6 and TRBJ2-5; D uncertain. The germline CDR1 and CDR2 sequences are SGHVS and FNYEAQ. The CDR3 is 13 residues long. V lost 5 bases to trimming and J lost 4 bases, with 11 bases between them.